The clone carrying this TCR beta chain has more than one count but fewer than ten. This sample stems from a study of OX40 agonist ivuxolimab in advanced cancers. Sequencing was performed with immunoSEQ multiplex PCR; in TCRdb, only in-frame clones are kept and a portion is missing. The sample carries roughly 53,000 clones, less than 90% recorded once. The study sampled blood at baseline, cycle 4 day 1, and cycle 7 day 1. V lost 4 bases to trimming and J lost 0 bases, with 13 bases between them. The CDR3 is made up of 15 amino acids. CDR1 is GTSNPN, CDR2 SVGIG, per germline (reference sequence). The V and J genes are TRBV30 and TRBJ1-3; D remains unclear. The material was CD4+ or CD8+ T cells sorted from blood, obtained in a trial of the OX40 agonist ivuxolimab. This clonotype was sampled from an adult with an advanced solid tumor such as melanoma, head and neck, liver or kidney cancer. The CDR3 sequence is CAWKARLNSGNTIYF. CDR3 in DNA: TGTGCCTGGAAGGCCAGATTAAACTCTGGAAACACCATATATTTT.